Shown below are 5 T cell receptor beta chains from a single sample sequenced in a study of human T cells and chemical hapten exposure. Time point: patch test 2, 6 weeks after DPC sensitization. Documented treatment: therapeutic diphenylcyclopropenone sensitization with weekly scalp DPC. TCRdb independently ran MiXCR on the RACE reads; one entry per CDR3 protein. The data hold 360,000 or so distinct CDR3 sequences, with 6% to 7% observed a single time. Sequencing used whole blood, obtained in connection with sensitization to the hapten diphenylcyclopropenone (DPC). All receptors derive from a woman aged 18-29 years with alopecia areata. Some clones in this sample may be carry-over from other donors' samples.

The CDR3 spells CATRQGPYEQYF. As DNA, the CDR3 is TGTGCCACCAGACAGGGACCCTACGAGCAGTACTTC. The genes are TRBV6-5 and TRBJ2-7; 7 nucleotides align to TRBD1. Trimming took 10 bases from V and 2 from J; bases not matched to a gene: 5. Germline V CDR1 and CDR2: MNHEY, SVGAGI. The CDR3 length is 12 residues.

The sample holds a few counts of this clonotype. The rearrangement links TRBV6-5 to TRBJ2-5; 7 bases align to TRBD1. V dropped 4 bases and J dropped 2; count of bases not matched to a gene: 1. Germline V gives CDR1 MNHEY, CDR2 SVGAGI. The CDR3 totals 13 residues. In DNA, the CDR3 is TGTGCCAGCAGTTGGGGACAGCAAGAGACCCAGTACTTC. Its protein product is CASSWGQQETQYF.

This clonotype was found many times. The gene calls are TRBV7-8 and TRBJ1-3; no clear D gene. This CDR3 contains 15 residues. Germline loops: CDR1 SGHVS, CDR2 FQNEAQ. Between the trimmed V and J ends, which lost 1 base and 2 bases, there was a span of 9 bases. The CDR3 region is CASSLGAAAGNTIYF. The DNA for the CDR3 is TGTGCCAGCAGCTTAGGGGCCGCCGCTGGAAACACCATATATTTT.

This clonotype was observed a few times. The J gene is TRBJ2-7, the V gene TRBV15; 7 bases agree with TRBD1. This CDR3 contains 11 residues. CDR1 and CDR2 from the germline V gene are LNHNV and YYDKDF (reference sequence). Trimming at V came to 5 bases and at J to 10 bases, leaving 5 bases not matched to a gene. CDR3 residues: CATSDTGDQYF. The CDR3 coding sequence is TGTGCCACCAGCGACACAGGGGATCAGTACTTC.

This clonotype was recorded a few times. The rearrangement joins TRBV27 to TRBJ2-3; 8 bases match TRBD1. CDR1 and CDR2 (germline): MNHEY, SMNVEV (reference sequence). The CDR3 consists of 15 residues. V lost 5 bases, J lost 4 bases, and 8 bases stayed unmatched. CDR3 sequence (DNA): TGTGCCAGCAGTCGGTCAGGGGGCTTGGCAGATACGCAGTATTTT. As protein: CASSRSGGLADTQYF.